This TCR beta chain was sequenced in a study of cytomegalovirus exposure and HLA in healthy donors. Study observations and caveats: Within the data, a cluster of highly shared sequence variants was likely a sequencing artifact.

The CDR3 extends over 15 amino acids. The V gene's germline CDR1 is SNHLY and CDR2 FYNNEI. V lost 6 bases to trimming and J lost 0 bases, with 15 bases between them. This clone was observed a handful of times. As yet, its antigen is unknown. The PCR ran on 60 Vbeta and 13 Jbeta primers. Libraries were prepared by immunoSEQ multiplex PCR; TCRdb keeps only in-frame clonotypes and omits some of them. The table includes about 200,000 clones, 80% to 90% detected once. Sequenced: PBMCs. The sequence was collected from a woman aged 25 to 39 in good health and CMV-seronegative. This chain links TRBV2 with TRBJ2-7; D possibly corresponds to TRBD1 (6 bases). CDR3 protein: CASRPTGQGSYEQYF. The CDR3, as DNA: TGTGCCAGCAGACCGACAGGCCAGGGCTCCTACGAGCAGTACTTC.